One TCR beta chain is described in this entry. These data belong to a study of shared clonotypes between healthy human individuals. Germline-derived CDR1 and CDR2 are SGHNT and YYREEE (reference sequence). V was clipped by 5 bases and J by 1 base, with 15 bases between them. CDR3 length: 16 amino acids. The assay used deep level. Ten immunoSEQ deep assay plates were used by the authors to sequence unsorted PBMC DNA. Only in-frame clones appear in the TCRdb table, and some are missing; sequencing was by immunoSEQ multiplex PCR. This table holds some 510,000 clones, 75% to 85% found once. This rearrangement joins TRBV5-4 to TRBJ2-2, with D possibly TRBD2 on 6 matching bases. The source of this sequence is a woman in her 40s in good health. Some clones in this sample may be carry-over from other donors' samples. Sequencing was carried out using PBMCs. In nucleotides, the CDR3 is TGTGCCAGCAGTCAAAAGCGGGCCCAGAACACCGGGGAGCTGTTTTTT. This gives the protein CASSQKRAQNTGELFF.